What follows describes a single TCR beta chain. This entry belongs to a study of technical replicates of blood from a few donors. Sequencing was performed with immunoSEQ multiplex PCR; in TCRdb, only in-frame clones are kept and a portion is missing. The sample lists around 60,000 clones; 80% to 95% were seen once. CDR1 is SGHDN and CDR2 is FVKESK in the germline V gene. Losses at the gene ends were 3 bases for V and 4 bases for J; bases not matched to a gene: 4. This CDR3 spans 15 amino acids. The sequenced sample was PBMCs. This receptor was identified in a human donor in good health. Some clones in this sample may be carry-over from other donors' samples. J is TRBJ2-1 and V is TRBV14; 9 bases line up with TRBD2. The CDR3 loop reads CASSHHTSGYNEQFF. The DNA of the CDR3 is TGTGCCAGCAGCCATCATACTAGCGGGTACAATGAGCAGTTCTTC.